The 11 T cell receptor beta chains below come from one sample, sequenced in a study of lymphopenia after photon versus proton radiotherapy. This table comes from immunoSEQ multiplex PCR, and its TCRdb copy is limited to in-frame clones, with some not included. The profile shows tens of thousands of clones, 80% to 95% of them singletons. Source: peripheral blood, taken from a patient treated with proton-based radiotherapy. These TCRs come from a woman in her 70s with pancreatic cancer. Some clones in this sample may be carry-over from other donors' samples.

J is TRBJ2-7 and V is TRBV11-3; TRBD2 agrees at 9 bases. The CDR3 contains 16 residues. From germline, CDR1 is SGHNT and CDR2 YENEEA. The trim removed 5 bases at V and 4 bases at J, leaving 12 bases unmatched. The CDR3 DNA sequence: TGTGCCAGCAGCCCAGGGGGGCCTAGCGGGATTTACGAGCAGTACTTC. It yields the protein CASSPGGPSGIYEQYF.

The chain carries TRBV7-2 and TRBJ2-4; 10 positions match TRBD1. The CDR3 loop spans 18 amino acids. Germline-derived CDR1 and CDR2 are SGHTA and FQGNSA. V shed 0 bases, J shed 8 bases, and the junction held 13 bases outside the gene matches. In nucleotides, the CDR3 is TGTGCCAGCAGCTTAGCGTATCCGGGACAGGGGAAACTTGACATTCAGTACTTC. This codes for CASSLAYPGQGKLDIQYF.

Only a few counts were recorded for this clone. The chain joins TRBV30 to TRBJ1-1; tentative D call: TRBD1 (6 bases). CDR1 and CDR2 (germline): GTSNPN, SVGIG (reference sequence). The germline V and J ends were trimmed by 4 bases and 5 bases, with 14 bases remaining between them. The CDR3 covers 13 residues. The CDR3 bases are TGTGCCTGGACAGGGGCGGGGGAGACTGAAGCTTTCTTT. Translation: CAWTGAGETEAFF. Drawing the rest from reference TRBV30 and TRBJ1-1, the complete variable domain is SQTIHQWPATLVQPVGSPLSLECTVEGTSNPNLYWYRQAAGRGLQLLFYSVGIGQISSEVPQNLSASRPQDRQFILSSKKLLLSDSGFYLCAWTGAGETEAFFGQGTRLTVV.

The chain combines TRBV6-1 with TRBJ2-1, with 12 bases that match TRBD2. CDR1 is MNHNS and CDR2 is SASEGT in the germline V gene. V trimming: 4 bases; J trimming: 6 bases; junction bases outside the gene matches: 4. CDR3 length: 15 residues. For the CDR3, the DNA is TGTGCCAGCAGTGGACTAGCGGGAGCGGTCAATGAGCAGTTCTTC. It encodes CASSGLAGAVNEQFF.

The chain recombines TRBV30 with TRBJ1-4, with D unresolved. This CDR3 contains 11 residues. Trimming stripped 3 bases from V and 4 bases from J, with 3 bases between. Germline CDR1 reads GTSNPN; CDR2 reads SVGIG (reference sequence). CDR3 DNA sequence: TGTGCCTGGAGGAGTAATGAAAAACTGTTTTTT. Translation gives CAWRSNEKLFF.

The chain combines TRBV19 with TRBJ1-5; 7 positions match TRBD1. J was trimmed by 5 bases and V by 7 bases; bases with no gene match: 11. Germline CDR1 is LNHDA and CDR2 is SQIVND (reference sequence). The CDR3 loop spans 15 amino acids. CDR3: CASTPGQNRDQPQHF. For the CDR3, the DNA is TGTGCCAGTACTCCGGGACAGAACAGGGATCAGCCCCAGCATTTT.

This CDR3 is CASSPSGATDTQYF. The CDR3 DNA reads as TGTGCCAGTAGTCCTAGCGGGGCGACAGATACGCAGTATTTT. The rearrangement links TRBV19 to TRBJ2-3; TRBD2 matches at 9 bases. J lost 3 bases, V lost 5 bases, and 3 bases had no gene match. The germline CDR1 and CDR2 sequences are LNHDA and SQIVND (reference sequence). The CDR3 is 14 amino acids.

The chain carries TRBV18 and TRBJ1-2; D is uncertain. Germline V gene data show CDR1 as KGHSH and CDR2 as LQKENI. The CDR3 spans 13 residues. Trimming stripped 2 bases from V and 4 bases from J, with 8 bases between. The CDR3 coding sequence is TGTGCCAGCTCACCAGGTCGGAGCTATGGCTACACCTTC. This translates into CASSPGRSYGYTF.

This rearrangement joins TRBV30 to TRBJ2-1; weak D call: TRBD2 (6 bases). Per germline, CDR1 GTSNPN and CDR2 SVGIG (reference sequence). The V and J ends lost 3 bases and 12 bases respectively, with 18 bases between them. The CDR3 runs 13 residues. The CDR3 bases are TGTGCCTGGAGCAACACCGGGGGTTTTGGGCAGTTCTTC. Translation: CAWSNTGGFGQFF. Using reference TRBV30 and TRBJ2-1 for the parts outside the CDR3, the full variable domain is SQTIHQWPATLVQPVGSPLSLECTVEGTSNPNLYWYRQAAGRGLQLLFYSVGIGQISSEVPQNLSASRPQDRQFILSSKKLLLSDSGFYLCAWSNTGGFGQFFGPGTRLTVL.

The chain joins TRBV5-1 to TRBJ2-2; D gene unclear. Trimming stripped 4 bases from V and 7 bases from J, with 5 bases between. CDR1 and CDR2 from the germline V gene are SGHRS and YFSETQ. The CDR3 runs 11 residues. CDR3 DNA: TGCGCCAGCAGCATCGGCGGGGAGCTGTTTTTT. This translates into CASSIGGELFF.

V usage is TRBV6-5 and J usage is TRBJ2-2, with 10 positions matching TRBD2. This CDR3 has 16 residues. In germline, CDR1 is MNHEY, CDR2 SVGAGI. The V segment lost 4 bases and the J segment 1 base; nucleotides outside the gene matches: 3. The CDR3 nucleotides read TGTGCCAGCAGTTTGGGACTAGCGCAGAACACCGGGGAGCTGTTTTTT. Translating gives CASSLGLAQNTGELFF.